What follows are 23 T cell receptor beta chains derived from one specimen sequenced in a study of cytomegalovirus exposure and HLA in healthy donors. Primers for the PCR totalled 60 Vbeta and 13 Jbeta. The table came from immunoSEQ multiplex PCR; TCRdb's copy has only in-frame clones and leaves some out. The data hold fewer than 250,000 clones, with more than 60% observed a single time. The sample comprised PBMCs. The source is a woman younger than 45 in good health and CMV-seronegative.

CDR3 amino acids: CASRPRQGRDNEKLFF. The CDR3, as DNA: TGTGCCAGCAGACCCAGACAGGGGCGAGATAATGAAAAACTGTTTTTT. The rearrangement joins TRBV27 to TRBJ1-4, with TRBD1 identical over 8 bases. Germline assignment: CDR1 MNHEY and CDR2 SMNVEV (reference sequence). V shed 6 bases and J 4 bases; nucleotides not matched to a gene: 10. This CDR3 comprises 16 residues. Full variable domain (remainder filled in from reference TRBV27 and TRBJ1-4): EAQVTQNPRYLITVTGKKLTVTCSQNMNHEYMSWYRQDPGLGLRQIYYSMNVEVTDKGDVPEGYKVSRKEKRNFPLILESPSPNQTSLYFCASRPRQGRDNEKLFFGSGTQLSVL.

The chain employs TRBV7-6 and TRBJ2-3; 7 bases fit TRBD2. The germline V gene encodes CDR1 SGHVS and CDR2 FNYEAQ. The J segment lost 8 bases and the V segment lost 7 bases, leaving 6 bases of the junction unmatched. The CDR3 runs to 12 residues. The CDR3: CASTDPGGTQYF. The CDR3 region has the DNA TGTGCCAGCACCGACCCGGGGGGTACGCAGTATTTT.

With respect to this clone: Its ends do not fully match the called genes, so a read error is possible. The chain recombines TRBV6-5 with TRBJ1-6, with D unresolved. The CDR3 length is 12 residues. The germline V gene encodes CDR1 MNHEY and CDR2 SVGAGI. CDR3 amino acids: CASSPPNPPLHF. The CDR3 coding sequence is TGTGCCAGCAGCCCGCCTAATCCACCCCTCCACTTT.

This clone showed up just a few times. This sequence joins TRBV9 and TRBJ2-7; 10 bases map to TRBD1. Germline loops: CDR1 SGDLS, CDR2 YYNGEE. V trimming: 4 bases; J trimming: 1 base; junction bases outside the gene matches: 8. This CDR3 comprises 16 residues. The CDR3 sequence: CASSPRPGQGSYEQYF. The CDR3 DNA follows: TGTGCCAGCAGCCCTCGTCCGGGACAGGGGTCCTACGAGCAGTACTTC.

The V call is TRBV4-1, the J call TRBJ2-1, with 7 positions matching TRBD1. The J segment lost 9 bases and the V segment lost 0 bases, leaving 11 bases of the junction unmatched. The CDR3 contains 16 residues. Germline V gives CDR1 MGHRA, CDR2 YSYEKL. The CDR3 bases are TGCGCCAGCAGCCAAGATCAGGGACAGTTATTGCGTGAGCAGTTCTTC. This gives the protein CASSQDQGQLLREQFF.

This clone was recorded a few times. The gene calls are TRBV7-9 and TRBJ1-1; D is possibly TRBD1 (6 bases). CDR1 SEHNR and CDR2 FQNEAQ come from the germline V gene (reference sequence). The CDR3 length is 14 residues. Deletions cut 3 bases from V and 1 base from J, with 9 bases between. CDR3 in DNA: TGTGCCAGCAGCTTTGAGGGGGAGAACACTGAAGCTTTCTTT. It yields the protein CASSFEGENTEAFF.

CDR3 nucleotide sequence: TGTGCCAGCAGTCCCTTAGAGGGCCGCAGCAATCAGCCCCAGCATTTT. This gives the protein CASSPLEGRSNQPQHF. This chain links TRBV27 with TRBJ1-5; D unresolved. With 5 bases removed from V and 1 base from J, the gap between germline ends came to 15 bases. The CDR3 runs 16 residues. CDR1 and CDR2 (germline): MNHEY, SMNVEV (reference sequence).

J is TRBJ2-1 and V is TRBV5-1; 8 bases match TRBD2. The CDR3 totals 16 residues. The V gene's germline CDR1 is SGHRS and CDR2 YFSETQ. Trimming at V came to 4 bases and at J to 7 bases, leaving 13 bases not matched to a gene. The CDR3 nucleotides are TGCGCCAGCAGCCCAAGCCCTTCGGGGGGGCCGAATGAGCAGTTCTTC. It codes for CASSPSPSGGPNEQFF.

The genes are TRBV2 and TRBJ2-3; D perhaps matches TRBD1 (5 bases). The CDR3 spans 16 residues. The V end was cut by 4 bases, the J end by 2 bases, with 16 bases between. The V gene's germline CDR1 is SNHLY and CDR2 FYNNEI. The CDR3 nucleotides read TGTGCCAGCAGTGTTGGACAACCTCCCTCCACAGATACGCAGTATTTT. It encodes CASSVGQPPSTDTQYF.

The J gene is TRBJ2-3, the V gene TRBV11-2; 9 bases align to TRBD2. J lost 14 bases, V lost 8 bases, and 20 bases had no gene match. The CDR3 runs to 15 residues. The germline V gene encodes CDR1 SGHAT and CDR2 FQNNGV. DNA of the CDR3: TGTGCCAGCGCTTCGGGGATTAGCGGGGGATACATATCGTATTTT. Protein: CASASGISGGYISYF.

The chain couples TRBV7-2 to TRBJ2-1; D is unresolved. The CDR3 is made up of 16 amino acids. CDR1 is SGHTA and CDR2 is FQGNSA in the germline V gene. Trimming removed 3 bases from V and 0 bases from J, with 12 bases in between. The CDR3 sequence: CASSFVAQVSYNEQFF. CDR3 in DNA: TGTGCCAGCAGCTTTGTGGCGCAGGTCTCCTACAATGAGCAGTTCTTC.

V and J are TRBV7-6 and TRBJ2-7; D possibly corresponds to TRBD1 (6 bases). Germline assignment: CDR1 SGHVS and CDR2 FNYEAQ. This CDR3 contains 14 residues. Between the trimmed V and J ends, which lost 4 bases and 3 bases, there was a span of 13 bases. The CDR3 nucleotides are TGTGCCAGCAGCTCAGGGACAAACTACTACGAGCAGTACTTC. It yields the protein CASSSGTNYYEQYF.

The V gene is TRBV5-1, the J gene TRBJ1-2; 9 bases match TRBD1. CDR1 SGHRS and CDR2 YFSETQ come from the germline V gene. This CDR3 is 15 amino acids long. Trimming took 4 bases from V and 4 from J; bases not matched to a gene: 8. This CDR3 is CASSQQGAPIYGYTF. As DNA, the CDR3 is TGCGCCAGCAGCCAACAGGGGGCGCCGATCTATGGCTACACCTTC. The entire variable domain, with the rest obtained from reference TRBV5-1 and TRBJ1-2, is as follows: KAGVTQTPRYLIKTRGQQVTLSCSPISGHRSVSWYQQTPGQGLQFLFEYFSETQRNKGNFPGRFSGRQFSNSRSEMNVSTLELGDSALYLCASSQQGAPIYGYTFGSGTRLTVV.

The V gene is TRBV10-3, the J gene TRBJ2-7, with TRBD2 matching over 10 bases. Trimming at V came to 6 bases and at J to 3 bases, leaving 8 bases not matched to a gene. The germline gives CDR1 ENHRY, CDR2 SYGVKD. This CDR3 spans 15 amino acids. CDR3 coding DNA: TGTGCCATCAGCGGACTAGCGGAGGCCCTCTACGAGCAGTACTTC. Protein product: CAISGLAEALYEQYF.

About this clone: Distinct nucleotide sequences in the sample also encode this CDR3. The V gene is TRBV7-9, the J gene TRBJ1-3, with D hard to call. Deletions cut 5 bases from V and 8 bases from J, with 7 bases between. The CDR3 loop spans 11 amino acids. From germline, CDR1 is SEHNR and CDR2 FQNEAQ (reference sequence). CDR3 sequence (DNA): TGTGCCAGCAGCCCCCCCGACACCATATATTTT. Amino acid sequence: CASSPPDTIYF.

This clone was counted only a few times. V and J are TRBV2 and TRBJ2-1, with D perhaps TRBD2 (7 bases). The CDR3 runs to 12 residues. Trimming removed 6 bases at V and 9 bases at J, with 12 bases between. Germline V gives CDR1 SNHLY, CDR2 FYNNEI. CDR3 bases: TGTGCCAGCAGGAGGGGGGGCACTGAGCAGTTCTTC. Its translation: CASRRGGTEQFF.

This clone was recorded a few times. V usage is TRBV30 and J usage is TRBJ1-6; a weak D match, TRBD1 (5 bases). Trimming shortened V by 3 bases and J by 10 bases, and 19 bases separated the two germline ends. The germline V gene has CDR1 GTSNPN and CDR2 SVGIG (reference sequence). The CDR3 has 15 residues. CDR3 sequence reads: CAWRYYRQLESPLHF. In nucleotides, the CDR3 is TGTGCCTGGAGGTACTATCGACAGCTGGAGTCACCCCTCCACTTT.

The chain links TRBV12-5 to TRBJ2-7, with 10 nucleotides matching TRBD1. V was clipped by 9 bases and J by 1 base; unmatched bases: 3. Germline values: CDR1 LGHNT, CDR2 FRNRAP. CDR3 length: 13 amino acids. Written as DNA, the CDR3 is TGTGCTAGCCAGGACAGGGGGTCCTACGAGCAGTACTTC. Protein product: CASQDRGSYEQYF.

Only a few counts were recorded for this clone. This chain links TRBV14 with TRBJ2-1; a weak D match, TRBD1 (5 bases). Per germline, CDR1 SGHDN and CDR2 FVKESK. The CDR3 extends over 13 amino acids. Trimming shortened V by 4 bases and J by 8 bases, and 12 bases separated the two germline ends. Here the CDR3 reads CASSRSQGYEQFF. In nucleotides, the CDR3 is TGTGCCAGCAGCCGTTCTCAGGGCTATGAGCAGTTCTTC.

V gene TRBV6-5 combines with J gene TRBJ1-1; TRBD1 is a possible D gene (5 bases). The V and J ends lost 6 bases and 5 bases respectively, with 16 bases between them. The CDR3 has 14 residues. The germline CDR1 and CDR2 sequences are MNHEY and SVGAGI. The CDR3 sequence: CASRVGRGGTEAFF. The CDR3 bases are TGTGCCAGCAGGGTCGGACGGGGGGGAACTGAAGCTTTCTTT.

The table lists this clone with a few counts. This chain joins TRBV7-9 and TRBJ2-7; 10 positions agree with TRBD1. Trimming removed 4 bases from V and 5 bases from J; junction bases left unmatched: 2. CDR3 size: 13 residues. CDR1 SEHNR and CDR2 FQNEAQ come from the germline V gene (reference sequence). For the CDR3, the DNA is TGTGCCAGCAGCTGGACAGGGGGGAACGAGCAGTACTTC. Translating gives CASSWTGGNEQYF.

V and J are TRBV7-2 and TRBJ2-7; D gene ambiguous. Germline lookup yields CDR1 SGHTA and CDR2 FQGNSA. There are 11 residues in the CDR3. V was shortened by 2 bases and J by 6 bases, with 5 bases between the two germline ends. The chain's CDR3 is CASSLSLEQYF. The CDR3 nucleotides read TGTGCCAGCAGCTTATCTCTCGAGCAGTACTTC.

The chain links TRBV19 to TRBJ1-2, with no clear D. The V end was cut by 4 bases, the J end by 4 bases, with 13 bases between. The CDR3 length is 14 residues. Germline V gives CDR1 LNHDA, CDR2 SQIVND (reference sequence). The CDR3 loop is CASSTSRESYGYTF. The CDR3, as DNA: TGTGCCAGTAGTACCTCCCGGGAGTCCTATGGCTACACCTTC.